The clone carrying this T cell receptor (beta chain) was seen just once. Generated by immunoSEQ multiplex PCR, the TCRdb table keeps only in-frame clones and is missing some. The profile shows 200,000 or so clones, 80% to 90% of them singletons. The CDR3 runs 14 residues. From germline, CDR1 is SGHAT and CDR2 FQNNGV. With 5 bases removed from V and 2 bases from J, the gap between germline ends came to 12 bases. The source of the sample is a study of blood T cell repertoires in COVID-19. As for the study in general: T cells, B-cell-depleted T cells, or PBMCs supplied cDNA or gDNA.

The V call is TRBV11-2, the J call TRBJ1-1; no reliable D call. Specimen: PBMCs or T cells enriched from blood (not recorded which). This receptor was identified in a woman aged 50 to 60 who had been exposed to COVID-19. In DNA form, the CDR3 reads TGTGCCAGCAGCCAGTCCTACAGCAACACTGAAGCTTTCTTT. This codes for CASSQSYSNTEAFF. Filled out from reference TRBV11-2 and TRBJ1-1, the complete variable domain reads EAGVAQSPRYKIIEKRQSVAFWCNPISGHATLYWYQQILGQGPKLLIQFQNNGVVDDSQLPKDRFSAERLKGVDSTLKIQPAKLEDSAVYLCASSQSYSNTEAFFGQGTRLTVV.